The 5 T cell receptor beta chains reported below all come from one sample, sequenced in a study of spatial heterogeneity in lung cancer. Study findings and constraints: Tumoral mutation counts were tracked by counts of expanded intratumoral alpha and beta TCRs.

These receptors have no identified antigens. Time point in this sample: sample taken at primary tumor resection. From the 5' RACE reads, TCRdb called clonotypes with MiXCR, one entry per CDR3 protein. The sample carries more than 25,000 distinct CDR3 sequences, about 7.1% recorded once. The sample consisted of lung tumor tissue, taken at surgery. Receptor source: a male donor with early-stage non-small cell lung cancer.

This clonotype was observed a few times. V usage is TRBV20-1 and J usage is TRBJ2-7; 8 bases fit TRBD1. CDR3 length: 13 amino acids. CDR1 and CDR2 (germline): DFQATT, SNEGSKA (reference sequence). The trim removed 2 bases at V and 0 bases at J, leaving 0 bases unmatched. The CDR3 bases are TGCAGTGCTAGACAGGGGGCCTCCTACGAGCAGTACTTC. Its translation is CSARQGASYEQYF.

The CDR3 protein is CSASIETQYF. The CDR3 DNA is TGCAGTGCTAGCATAGAGACCCAGTACTTC. This chain links TRBV20-1 with TRBJ2-5; D remains ambiguous. The V end lost 3 bases, the J end lost 4 bases, and 3 bases lay between the germline ends. CDR3 length: 10 amino acids. CDR1 DFQATT and CDR2 SNEGSKA come from the germline V gene (reference sequence).

This clonotype was picked up many times. The V call is TRBV5-1, the J call TRBJ2-7; 9 nucleotides line up with TRBD1. CDR1 is SGHRS, CDR2 YFSETQ, per germline. The CDR3 runs 13 residues. After removal of 3 bases from V and 9 bases from J, the junction contained 7 bases not matched to a gene. The CDR3 DNA follows: TGCGCCAGCAGCTCCGACAGGGGGACTCGGCAGTACTTC. Protein: CASSSDRGTRQYF. Full variable domain (remainder filled in from reference TRBV5-1 and TRBJ2-7): KAGVTQTPRYLIKTRGQQVTLSCSPISGHRSVSWYQQTPGQGLQFLFEYFSETQRNKGNFPGRFSGRQFSNSRSEMNVSTLELGDSALYLCASSSDRGTRQYFGPGTRLTVT.

The sample holds many counts of this clonotype. The CDR3: CASRRTSGGVDSYNEQFF. The CDR3 bases are TGCGCCAGCCGCCGGACTAGCGGGGGGGTGGACTCCTACAATGAGCAGTTCTTC. V gene TRBV10-2 combines with J gene TRBJ2-1; the match to TRBD2 covers 15 bases. The germline V gene encodes CDR1 WSHSY and CDR2 SAAADI. The ends lost 8 bases at V and 0 bases at J; junction bases unmatched: 8. CDR3 length equals 18 residues.

Ten or more counts support this clonotype. DNA of the CDR3: TGTGCCAGCAGCTTACGGTTTAGCGGGGGGGCCGGGGAGACCCAGTACTTC. This codes for CASSLRFSGGAGETQYF. V gene TRBV7-2 combines with J gene TRBJ2-5; 11 positions match TRBD2. Per germline, CDR1 SGHTA and CDR2 FQGNSA. With V trimmed by 2 bases and J by 5 bases, 10 bases remained unmatched. The length of the CDR3 is 17 residues.